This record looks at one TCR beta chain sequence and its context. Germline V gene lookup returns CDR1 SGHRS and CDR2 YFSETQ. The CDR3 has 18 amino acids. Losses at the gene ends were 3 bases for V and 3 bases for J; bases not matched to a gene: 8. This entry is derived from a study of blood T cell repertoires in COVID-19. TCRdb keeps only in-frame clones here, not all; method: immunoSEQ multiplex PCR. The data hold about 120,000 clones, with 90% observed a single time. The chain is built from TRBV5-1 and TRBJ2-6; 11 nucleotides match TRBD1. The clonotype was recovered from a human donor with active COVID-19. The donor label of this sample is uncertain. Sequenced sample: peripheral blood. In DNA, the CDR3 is TGCGCCAGCAGCTCCTGGACAGGGGGCCCTGGTGGGGCCAACGTCCTGACTTTC. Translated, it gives CASSSWTGGPGGANVLTF.